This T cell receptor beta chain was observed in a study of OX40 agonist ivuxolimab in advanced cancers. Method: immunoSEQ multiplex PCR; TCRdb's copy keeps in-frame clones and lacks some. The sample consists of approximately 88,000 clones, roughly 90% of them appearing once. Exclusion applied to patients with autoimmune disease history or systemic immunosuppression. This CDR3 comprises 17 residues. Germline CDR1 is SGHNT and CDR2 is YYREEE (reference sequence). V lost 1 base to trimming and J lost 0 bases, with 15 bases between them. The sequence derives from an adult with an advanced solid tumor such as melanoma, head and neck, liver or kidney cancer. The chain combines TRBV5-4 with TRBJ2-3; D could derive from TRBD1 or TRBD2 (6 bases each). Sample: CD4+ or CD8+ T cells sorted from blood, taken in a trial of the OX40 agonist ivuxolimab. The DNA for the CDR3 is TGTGCCAGCAGCTTGAAGGTAACGGGGGCGAGCACAGATACGCAGTATTTT. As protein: CASSLKVTGASTDTQYF.